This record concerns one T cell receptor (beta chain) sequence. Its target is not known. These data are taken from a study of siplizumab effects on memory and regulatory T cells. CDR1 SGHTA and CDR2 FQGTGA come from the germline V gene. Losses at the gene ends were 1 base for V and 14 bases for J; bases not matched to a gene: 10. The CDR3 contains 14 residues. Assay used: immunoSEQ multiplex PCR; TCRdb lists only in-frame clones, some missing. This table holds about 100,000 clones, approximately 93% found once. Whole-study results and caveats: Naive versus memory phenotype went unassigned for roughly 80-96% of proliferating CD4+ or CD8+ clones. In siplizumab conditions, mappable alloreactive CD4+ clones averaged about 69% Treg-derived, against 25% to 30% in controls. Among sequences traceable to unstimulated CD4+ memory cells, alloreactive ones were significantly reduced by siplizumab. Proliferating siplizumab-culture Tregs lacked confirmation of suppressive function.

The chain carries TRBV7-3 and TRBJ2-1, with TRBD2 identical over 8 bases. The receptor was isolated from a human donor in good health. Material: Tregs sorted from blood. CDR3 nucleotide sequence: TGTGCCAGCAGCTTAAGCGGGGGGCCTCAAGGGAAGTTCTTC. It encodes CASSLSGGPQGKFF.